This record concerns one T cell receptor beta chain sequence. Seattle patients were enrolled during active infection and followed longitudinally. The data belong to a study of blood T cell repertoires in COVID-19. Overall study context: Whether acute or convalescent, the COVID-19 samples came from the United States, Italy and Spain. PBMCs, B-cell-depleted T cells, or T cells provided the cDNA or gDNA that made up the material.

As handled by the study authors: Amplification with reference gene primers provided the estimates of nucleated cell counts. Generated by immunoSEQ multiplex PCR, the TCRdb table keeps only in-frame clones and is missing some. The D gene and trimming were derived from the DNA, and the V and J assignments and clone size from that table. Of about 170,000 clones listed, about 87% are singletons. Germline V gives CDR1 LNHDA, CDR2 SQIVND (reference sequence). CDR3 length: 15 amino acids. The trim removed 4 bases at V and 6 bases at J, leaving 5 bases unmatched. The rearrangement links TRBV19 to TRBJ1-5; 11 bases are shared with TRBD1. The sample was peripheral blood. This clonotype was sampled from a woman aged 80 or over with COVID-19, enrolled during active disease. The CDR3 DNA reads as TGTGCCAGTAGTACGGACAGGGGGCGTAGTCAGCCCCAGCATTTT. This gives the protein CASSTDRGRSQPQHF.